This TCR beta chain was recovered during a study of cytomegalovirus exposure and HLA in healthy donors. The germline CDR1 and CDR2 sequences are MGHDK and SYGVNS. CDR3 length: 14 amino acids. PCR used 60 Vbeta primers and 13 Jbeta primers. Profiled with immunoSEQ multiplex PCR; TCRdb holds only in-frame clones, not every one. The sample records 120,000 or so clones, more than 60% being singletons. The sequenced sample was PBMCs. The source of this sequence is a woman aged 50 to 60 in good health and CMV-seropositive. The V call is TRBV25-1, the J call TRBJ2-5; no clear D gene. The DNA end is more similar to TRBJ2-7, so the J call may be wrong. CDR3 protein: CASSDSLNHYEQYF. The CDR3 DNA sequence: TGTGCCAGCAGTGACAGCCTGAACCACTACGAGCAGTACTTC.